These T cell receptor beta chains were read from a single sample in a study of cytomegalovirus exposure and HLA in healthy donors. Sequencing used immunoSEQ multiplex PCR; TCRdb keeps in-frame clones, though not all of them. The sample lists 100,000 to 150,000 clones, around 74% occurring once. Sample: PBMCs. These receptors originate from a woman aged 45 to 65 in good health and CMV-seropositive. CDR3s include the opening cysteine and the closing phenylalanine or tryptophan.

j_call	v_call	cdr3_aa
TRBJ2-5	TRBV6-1	CASSQGRETQYF
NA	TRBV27	CASSQLREITYEQYF
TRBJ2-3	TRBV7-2	CASSLGPRGGPTDTQYF
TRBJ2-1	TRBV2	CASSGGSSSYNEQFF
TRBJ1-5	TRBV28	CASADYSNQPQHF
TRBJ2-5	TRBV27	CASRRTASQETQYF
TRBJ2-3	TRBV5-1	CASSPNQDTQYF
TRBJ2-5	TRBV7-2	CASSVSWGGRETQYF
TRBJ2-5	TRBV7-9	CASSLVNSQETQYF
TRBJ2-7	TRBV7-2	CASSFSQGLYEQYF
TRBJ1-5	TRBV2	CASRTGTGNDQPQHF
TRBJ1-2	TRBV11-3	CASSPGWTGRKGNLNYGYTF
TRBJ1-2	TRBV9	CASHPIGGNYGYTF
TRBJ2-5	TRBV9	CASSVASMGGPDQETQYF
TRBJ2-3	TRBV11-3	CASSRLGLSADTQYF
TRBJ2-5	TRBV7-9	CSSSLGGTSGGAQETQYF
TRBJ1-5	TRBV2	CASRVDGDQPQHF
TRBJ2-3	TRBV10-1	CASSSLAGNTDTQYF
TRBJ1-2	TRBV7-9	CASSLDRDFNYGYTF
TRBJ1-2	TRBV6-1	CASRGLLVSYGYTF
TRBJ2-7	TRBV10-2	CASLRAGEQYF
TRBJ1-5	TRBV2	CASSGGQGTSNQPQHF
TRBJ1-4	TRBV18	CASSATRGKEKLFF
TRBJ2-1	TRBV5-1	CASSLGPGLANEQFF
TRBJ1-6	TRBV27	CASSPVQASPLHF
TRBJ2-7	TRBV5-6	CASSFGTGGEQYF
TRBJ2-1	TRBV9	CASSVDISPYNEQFF
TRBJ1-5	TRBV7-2	CASSLQAGLNQPQHF
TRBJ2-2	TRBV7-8	CASSLGMASNTGELFF
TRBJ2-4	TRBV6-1	CASTGGGAWGIQYF
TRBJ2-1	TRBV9	CASQRGPGEQFF
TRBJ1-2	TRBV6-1	CASNPDRYYGYTF
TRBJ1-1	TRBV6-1	CASSAGQGNTEAFF
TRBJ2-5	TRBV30	CAWSLLGSGMETQYF
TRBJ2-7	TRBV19	CASSRSWAGAEQYF
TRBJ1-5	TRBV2	CASRETAANQPQHF
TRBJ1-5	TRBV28	CASSLSDRAYQPQHF
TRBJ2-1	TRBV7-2	CASSPHTGGGDEQFF
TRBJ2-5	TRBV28	CASSSWTGGTKETQYF
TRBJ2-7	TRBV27	CASRSGATIQYEQYF
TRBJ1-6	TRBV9	CASSLIPGNNSPLHF
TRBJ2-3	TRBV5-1	CASSLGLAGVTDTQYF
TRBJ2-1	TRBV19	CASSMAGVNNEQFF
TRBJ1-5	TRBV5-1	CASSSGQGNQPQHF
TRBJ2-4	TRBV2	CASTLGWGQKGSNIQYF
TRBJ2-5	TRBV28	CATSIHLSGGHFQETQYF
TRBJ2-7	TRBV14	CASSPEGVPISYEQYF
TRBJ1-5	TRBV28	CASSLTSRGQPQHF
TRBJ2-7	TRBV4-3	CASSQGSDYTYEQYF
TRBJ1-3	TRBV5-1	CASSIQGEAGNTIYF
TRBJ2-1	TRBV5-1	CASSGTSGGQDEQFF
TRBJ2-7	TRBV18	CASSPWGTGDSYEQYF
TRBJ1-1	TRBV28	CASRHPVPRATEAFF
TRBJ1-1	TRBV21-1	CASSIEGGCTEAFF
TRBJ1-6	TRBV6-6	CASSYSNGNNSPLHF